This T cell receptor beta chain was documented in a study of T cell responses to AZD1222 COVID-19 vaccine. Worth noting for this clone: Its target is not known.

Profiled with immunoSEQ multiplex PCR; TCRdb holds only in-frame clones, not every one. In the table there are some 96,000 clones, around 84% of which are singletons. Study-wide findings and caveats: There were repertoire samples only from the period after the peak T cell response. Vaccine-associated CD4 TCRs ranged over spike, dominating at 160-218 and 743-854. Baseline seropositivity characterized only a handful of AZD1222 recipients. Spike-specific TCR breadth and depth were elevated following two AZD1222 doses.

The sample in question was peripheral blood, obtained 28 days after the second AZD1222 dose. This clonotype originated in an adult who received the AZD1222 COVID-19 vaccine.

CDR3 sequence: CASREFRILNTEAFF. The CDR3 DNA sequence: TGTGCCAGTAGGGAATTTCGGATATTGAACACTGAAGCTTTCTTT. The rearrangement links TRBV19 to TRBJ1-1; D not certain. The CDR3 totals 15 residues. From germline, CDR1 is LNHDA and CDR2 SQIVND (reference sequence). Deletions cut 6 bases from V and 0 bases from J, with 14 bases between. The full variable domain, in which reference TRBV19 and TRBJ1-1 provide the parts outside the CDR3, is DGGITQSPKYLFRKEGQNVTLSCEQNLNHDAMYWYRQDPGQGLRLIYYSQIVNDFQKGDIAEGYSVSREKKESFPLTVTSAQKNPTAFYLCASREFRILNTEAFFGQGTRLTVV.